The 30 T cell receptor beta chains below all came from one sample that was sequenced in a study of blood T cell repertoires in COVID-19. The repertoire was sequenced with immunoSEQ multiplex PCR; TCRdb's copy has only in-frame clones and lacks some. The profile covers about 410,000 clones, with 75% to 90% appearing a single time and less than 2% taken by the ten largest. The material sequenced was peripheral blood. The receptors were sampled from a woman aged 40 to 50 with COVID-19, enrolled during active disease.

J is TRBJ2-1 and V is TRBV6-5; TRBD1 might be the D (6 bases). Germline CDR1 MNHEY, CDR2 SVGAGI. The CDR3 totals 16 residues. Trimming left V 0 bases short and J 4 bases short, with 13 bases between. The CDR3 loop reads CASSYSKWGPYNEQFF. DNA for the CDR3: TGTGCCAGCAGTTACTCTAAGTGGGGGCCGTACAATGAGCAGTTCTTC.

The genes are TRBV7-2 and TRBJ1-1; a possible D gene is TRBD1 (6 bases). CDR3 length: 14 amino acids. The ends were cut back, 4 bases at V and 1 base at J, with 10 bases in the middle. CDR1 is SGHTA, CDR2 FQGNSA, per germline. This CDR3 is CASSSMTGNTEAFF. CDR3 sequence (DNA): TGTGCCAGCAGCTCCATGACAGGGAACACTGAAGCTTTCTTT.

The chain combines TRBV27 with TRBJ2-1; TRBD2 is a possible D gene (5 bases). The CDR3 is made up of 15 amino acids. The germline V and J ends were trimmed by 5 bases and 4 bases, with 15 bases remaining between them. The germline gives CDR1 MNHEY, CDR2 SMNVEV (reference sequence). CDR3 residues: CASSRTSPRYNEQFF. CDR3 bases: TGTGCCAGCAGTCGGACTTCTCCGAGGTACAATGAGCAGTTCTTC.

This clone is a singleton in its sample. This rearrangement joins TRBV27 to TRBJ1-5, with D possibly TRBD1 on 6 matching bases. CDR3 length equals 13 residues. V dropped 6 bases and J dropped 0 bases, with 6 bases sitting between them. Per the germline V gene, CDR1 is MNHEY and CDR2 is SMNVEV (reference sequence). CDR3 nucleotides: TGTGCCAGCAGCAGGGGTAGCAATCAGCCCCAGCATTTT. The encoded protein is CASSRGSNQPQHF.

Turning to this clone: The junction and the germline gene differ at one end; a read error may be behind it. The CDR3 spells CASSFSGNAGELFF. CDR3 nucleotides: TGCGCCAGCAGCTTCTCAGGGAACGCCGGGGAGCTGTTTTTT. The genes are TRBV5-1 and TRBJ2-2; maybe TRBD1 (5 bases). The germline gives CDR1 SGHRS, CDR2 YFSETQ. The CDR3 sequence is 14 residues long.

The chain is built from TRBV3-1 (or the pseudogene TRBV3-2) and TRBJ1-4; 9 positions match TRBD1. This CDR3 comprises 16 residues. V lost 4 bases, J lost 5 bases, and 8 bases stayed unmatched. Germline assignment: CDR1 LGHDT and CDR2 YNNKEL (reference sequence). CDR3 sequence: CASSLGQGGLNEKLFF. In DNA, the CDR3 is TGTGCCAGCAGCCTGGGACAGGGCGGGCTGAATGAAAAACTGTTTTTT.

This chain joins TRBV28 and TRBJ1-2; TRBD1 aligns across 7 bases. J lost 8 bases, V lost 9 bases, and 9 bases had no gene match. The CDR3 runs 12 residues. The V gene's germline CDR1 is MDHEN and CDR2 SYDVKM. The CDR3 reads CASNRGLGGYTF. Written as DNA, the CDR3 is TGTGCCAGTAACAGGGGATTAGGCGGCTACACCTTC.

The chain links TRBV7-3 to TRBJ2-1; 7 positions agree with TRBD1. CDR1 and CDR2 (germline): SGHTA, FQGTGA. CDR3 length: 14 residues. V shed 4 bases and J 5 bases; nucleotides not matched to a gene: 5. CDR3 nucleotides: TGTGCCAGCAGCTCCGGGACAGCGAACAATGAGCAGTTCTTC. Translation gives CASSSGTANNEQFF.

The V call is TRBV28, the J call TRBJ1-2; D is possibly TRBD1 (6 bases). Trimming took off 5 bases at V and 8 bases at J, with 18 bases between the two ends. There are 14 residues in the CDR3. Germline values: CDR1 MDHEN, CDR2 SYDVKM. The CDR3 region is CASSPPELTGGYTF. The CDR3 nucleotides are TGTGCCAGCAGTCCACCAGAGTTGACAGGAGGCTACACCTTC.

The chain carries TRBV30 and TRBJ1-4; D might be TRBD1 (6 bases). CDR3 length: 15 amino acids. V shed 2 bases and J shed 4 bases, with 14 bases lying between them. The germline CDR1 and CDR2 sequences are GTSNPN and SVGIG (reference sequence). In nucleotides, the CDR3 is TGTGCCTGGAGTTTAAAACAGGGTAATAATGAAAAACTGTTTTTT. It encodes CAWSLKQGNNEKLFF.

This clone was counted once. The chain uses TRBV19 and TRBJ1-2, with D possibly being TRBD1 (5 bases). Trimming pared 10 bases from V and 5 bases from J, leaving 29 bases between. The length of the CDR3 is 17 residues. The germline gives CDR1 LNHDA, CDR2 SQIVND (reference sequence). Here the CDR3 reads CATETWAGRLGGYGYTF. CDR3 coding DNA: TGTGCCACCGAGACGTGGGCAGGACGGTTGGGGGGTTATGGCTACACCTTC. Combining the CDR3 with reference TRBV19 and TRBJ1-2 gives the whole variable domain DGGITQSPKYLFRKEGQNVTLSCEQNLNHDAMYWYRQDPGQGLRLIYYSQIVNDFQKGDIAEGYSVSREKKESFPLTVTSAQKNPTAFYLCATETWAGRLGGYGYTFGSGTRLTVV.

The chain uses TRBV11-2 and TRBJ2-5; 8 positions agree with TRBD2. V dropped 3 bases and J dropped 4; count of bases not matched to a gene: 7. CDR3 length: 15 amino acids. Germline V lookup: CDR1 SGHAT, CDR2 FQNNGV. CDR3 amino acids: CASSFSTAGGETQYF. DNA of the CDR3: TGTGCCAGCAGCTTTTCTACGGCGGGAGGAGAGACCCAGTACTTC.

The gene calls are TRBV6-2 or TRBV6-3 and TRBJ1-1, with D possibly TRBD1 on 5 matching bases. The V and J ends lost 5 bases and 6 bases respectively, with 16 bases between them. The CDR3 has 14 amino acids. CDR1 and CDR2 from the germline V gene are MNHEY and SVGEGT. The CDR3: CASSQNRGFPEAFF. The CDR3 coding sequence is TGTGCCAGCAGTCAGAACCGGGGGTTCCCTGAAGCTTTCTTT.

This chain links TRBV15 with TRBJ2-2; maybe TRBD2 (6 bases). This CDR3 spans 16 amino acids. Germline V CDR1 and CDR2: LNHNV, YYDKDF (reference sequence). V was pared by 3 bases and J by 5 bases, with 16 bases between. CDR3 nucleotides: TGTGCCACCAGCAGCGGGACTTTGGCTAGAACCGGGGAGCTGTTTTTT. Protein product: CATSSGTLARTGELFF.

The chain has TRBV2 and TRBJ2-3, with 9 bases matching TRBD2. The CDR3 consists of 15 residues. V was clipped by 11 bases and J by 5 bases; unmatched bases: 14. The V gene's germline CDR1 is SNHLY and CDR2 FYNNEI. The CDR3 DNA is TGTGCCGGGGGTCGCGGGGGGGCAATGGAAGATACGCAGTATTTT. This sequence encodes CAGGRGGAMEDTQYF.

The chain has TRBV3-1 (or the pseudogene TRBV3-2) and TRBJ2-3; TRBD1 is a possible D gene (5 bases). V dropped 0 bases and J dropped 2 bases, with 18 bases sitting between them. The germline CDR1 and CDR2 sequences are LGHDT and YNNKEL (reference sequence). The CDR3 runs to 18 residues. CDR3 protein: CASSQEGIRAPTTDTQYF. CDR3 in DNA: TGTGCCAGCAGCCAAGAAGGCATCAGGGCCCCGACCACAGATACGCAGTATTTT.

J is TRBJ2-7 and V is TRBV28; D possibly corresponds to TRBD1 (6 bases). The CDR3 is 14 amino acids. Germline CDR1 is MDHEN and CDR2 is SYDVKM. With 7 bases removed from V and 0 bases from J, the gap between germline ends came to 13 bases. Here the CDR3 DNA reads TGTGCCAGCACACCCCAGGGGACCTCCTACGAGCAGTACTTC. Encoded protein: CASTPQGTSYEQYF.

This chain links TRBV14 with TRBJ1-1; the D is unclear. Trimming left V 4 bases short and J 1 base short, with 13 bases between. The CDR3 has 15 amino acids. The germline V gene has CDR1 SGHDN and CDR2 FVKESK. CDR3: CASSPEGWQNTEAFF. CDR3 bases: TGTGCCAGCAGCCCCGAGGGATGGCAGAACACTGAAGCTTTCTTT.

Here the CDR3 reads CASSFSPVHYNEQFF. The CDR3 nucleotides read TGTGCCAGCAGTTTCAGTCCAGTTCATTACAATGAGCAGTTCTTC. V gene TRBV27 combines with J gene TRBJ2-1; D gene uncertain. The CDR3 extends over 15 amino acids. V was clipped by 3 bases and J by 4 bases, with 13 bases between them. Germline assignment: CDR1 MNHEY and CDR2 SMNVEV (reference sequence).

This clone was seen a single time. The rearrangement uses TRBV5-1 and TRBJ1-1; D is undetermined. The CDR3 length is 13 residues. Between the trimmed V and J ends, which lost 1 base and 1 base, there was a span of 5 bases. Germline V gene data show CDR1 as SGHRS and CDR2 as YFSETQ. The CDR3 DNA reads TGCGCCAGCAGCTTGACAACGAACACTGAAGCTTTCTTT. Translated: CASSLTTNTEAFF.

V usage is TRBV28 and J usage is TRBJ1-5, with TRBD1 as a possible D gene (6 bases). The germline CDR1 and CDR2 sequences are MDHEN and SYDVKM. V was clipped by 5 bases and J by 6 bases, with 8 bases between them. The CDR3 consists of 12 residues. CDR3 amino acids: CASSQQGQPQHF. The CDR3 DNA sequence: TGTGCCAGCAGTCAACAGGGTCAGCCCCAGCATTTT.

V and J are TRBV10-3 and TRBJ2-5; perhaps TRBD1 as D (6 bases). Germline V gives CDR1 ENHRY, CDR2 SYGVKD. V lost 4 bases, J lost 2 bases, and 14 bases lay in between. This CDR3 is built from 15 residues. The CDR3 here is CAISVSRGTQETQYF. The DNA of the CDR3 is TGTGCCATCAGTGTGTCCAGGGGTACACAAGAGACCCAGTACTTC.

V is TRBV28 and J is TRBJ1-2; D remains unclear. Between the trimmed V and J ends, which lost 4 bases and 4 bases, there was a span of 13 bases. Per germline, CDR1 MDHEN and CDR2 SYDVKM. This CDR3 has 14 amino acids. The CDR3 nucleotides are TGTGCCAGCAGTTCGATCCGGGAGGTCTATGGCTACACCTTC. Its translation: CASSSIREVYGYTF.

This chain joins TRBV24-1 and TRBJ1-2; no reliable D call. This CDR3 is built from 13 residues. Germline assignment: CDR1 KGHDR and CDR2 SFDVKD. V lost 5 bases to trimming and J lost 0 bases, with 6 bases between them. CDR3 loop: CATSGTSNYGYTF. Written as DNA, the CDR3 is TGTGCCACCAGTGGGACTTCTAACTATGGCTACACCTTC.

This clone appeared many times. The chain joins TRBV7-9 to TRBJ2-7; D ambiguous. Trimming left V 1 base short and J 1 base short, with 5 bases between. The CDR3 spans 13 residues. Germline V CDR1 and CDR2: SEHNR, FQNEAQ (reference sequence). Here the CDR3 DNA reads TGTGCCAGCAGCTTAGGGCCTTCCTACGAGCAGTACTTC. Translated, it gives CASSLGPSYEQYF.

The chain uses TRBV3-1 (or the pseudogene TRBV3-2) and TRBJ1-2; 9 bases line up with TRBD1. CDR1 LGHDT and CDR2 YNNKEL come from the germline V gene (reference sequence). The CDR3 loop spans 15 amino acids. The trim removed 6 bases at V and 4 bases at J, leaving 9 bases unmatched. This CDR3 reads CASSPLDRGIYGYTF. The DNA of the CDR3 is TGTGCCAGCAGTCCGCTTGACAGGGGGATCTATGGCTACACCTTC.

The CDR3 nucleotides are TGTGCCAGCTCACCACCAACTAGCGTGGGGCCCTACGAGCAGTACTTC. Encoded protein: CASSPPTSVGPYEQYF. The chain has TRBV18 and TRBJ2-7, with 7 bases aligning to TRBD2. With 0 bases clipped from V and 2 bases from J, the junction kept 7 bases outside the gene matches. Germline lookup yields CDR1 KGHSH and CDR2 LQKENI. CDR3 length: 16 residues.

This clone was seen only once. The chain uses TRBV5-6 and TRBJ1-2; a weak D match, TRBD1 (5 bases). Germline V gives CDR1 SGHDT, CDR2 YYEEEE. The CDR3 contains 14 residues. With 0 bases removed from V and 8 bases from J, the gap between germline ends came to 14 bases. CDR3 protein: CASSLGTPTGGYTF. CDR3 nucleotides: TGTGCCAGCAGCTTGGGGACACCGACGGGCGGCTACACCTTC.

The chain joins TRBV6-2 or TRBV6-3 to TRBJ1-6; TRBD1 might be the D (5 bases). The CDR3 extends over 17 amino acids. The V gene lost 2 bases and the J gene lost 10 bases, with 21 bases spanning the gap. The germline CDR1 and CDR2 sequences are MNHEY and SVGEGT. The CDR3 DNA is TGTGCCAGCAGTTACCCGACCCGGGGGGGGAGAAGATCACCCCTCCACTTT. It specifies CASSYPTRGGRRSPLHF.

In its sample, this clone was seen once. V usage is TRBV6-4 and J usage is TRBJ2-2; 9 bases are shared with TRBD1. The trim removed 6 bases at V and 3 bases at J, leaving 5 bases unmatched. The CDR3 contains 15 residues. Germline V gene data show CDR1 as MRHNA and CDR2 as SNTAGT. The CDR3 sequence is CASRRGDRDTGELFF. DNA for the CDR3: TGTGCCAGCAGGAGAGGGGACAGGGACACCGGGGAGCTGTTTTTT.